Listed here are 8 T cell receptor beta chains from one sample, sequenced in a study of T-cell memory formation after mild COVID-19. MiXCR, run by TCRdb on the 5' RACE reads, gives a single entry per CDR3 protein. This table has around 510,000 distinct CDR3 sequences, about 20% appearing once. The specimen sequenced was PBMCs or a T cell subset sorted from them (not recorded which). These receptor sequences come from an adult woman who had mild COVID-19 (a few samples of this study predate the infection). Cell type and time point are not known.

This chain connects TRBV28 to TRBJ2-3, with D maybe TRBD2 (6 bases). Trimming removed 6 bases from V and 0 bases from J, with 13 bases in between. The CDR3 spans 15 residues. Germline values: CDR1 MDHEN, CDR2 SYDVKM. The CDR3 nucleotides are TGTGCCAGCAGCCTAAGGGACTTTAGCACAGATACGCAGTATTTT. Translated, it gives CASSLRDFSTDTQYF.

This chain links TRBV5-1 with TRBJ1-1, with 7 bases lining up with TRBD1. After removal of 4 bases from V and 3 bases from J, the junction contained 12 bases not matched to a gene. CDR1 and CDR2 from the germline V gene are SGHRS and YFSETQ. The CDR3 loop spans 16 amino acids. The CDR3 coding sequence is TGCGCCAGCAGCACAGTCTACAGGGGAAGTGACACTGAAGCTTTCTTT. It translates to CASSTVYRGSDTEAFF.

The chain employs TRBV5-1 and TRBJ2-7; 7 bases map to TRBD1. CDR3 length: 15 amino acids. Per germline, CDR1 SGHRS and CDR2 YFSETQ. Losses at the gene ends were 4 bases for V and 4 bases for J; bases not matched to a gene: 11. The CDR3 protein is CASSVNPGTEYEQYF. CDR3 bases: TGCGCCAGCAGCGTAAACCCCGGGACAGAGTACGAGCAGTACTTC.

The V and J genes are TRBV19 and TRBJ1-2; 8 bases align to TRBD1. CDR3 length equals 12 residues. V was clipped by 8 bases and J by 8 bases; unmatched bases: 7. The V gene's germline CDR1 is LNHDA and CDR2 SQIVND (reference sequence). The CDR3 protein is CASRPGGGGYTF. Here the CDR3 DNA reads TGTGCCAGTCGCCCAGGGGGCGGCGGCTACACCTTC.

The chain recombines TRBV4-1 with TRBJ1-1; TRBD1 matches at 9 bases. There are 14 residues in the CDR3. Germline V gene data show CDR1 as MGHRA and CDR2 as YSYEKL. V trimming: 2 bases; J trimming: 8 bases; junction bases outside the gene matches: 6. The CDR3 region has the DNA TGCGCCAGCAGCCAAAGCCCCGGGACAGGGGAAGCTTTCTTT. Protein: CASSQSPGTGEAFF.

This clonotype was picked up one time. V and J are TRBV6-5 and TRBJ1-1, with 7 bases matching TRBD1. CDR3 length: 16 amino acids. Trimming took 8 bases from V and 7 from J; bases not matched to a gene: 19. Germline V lookup: CDR1 MNHEY, CDR2 SVGAGI. This CDR3 reads CASANLQGFYIGEAFF. DNA for the CDR3: TGTGCCAGCGCCAATCTACAGGGGTTCTATATTGGTGAAGCTTTCTTT.

The chain is built from TRBV3-1 and TRBJ2-3, with D possibly matching TRBD2 (5 bases). The CDR3 extends over 19 amino acids. In germline, CDR1 is LGHDT, CDR2 YNNKEL (reference sequence). V lost 4 bases, J lost 0 bases, and 23 bases lay in between. The CDR3 nucleotides read TGTGCCAGCAGCCCCCTGCGCTCCCTAGCCACCTATAGCACAGATACGCAGTATTTT. Protein product: CASSPLRSLATYSTDTQYF.

A single count supports this clonotype. This rearrangement joins TRBV28 to TRBJ2-1, with 7 bases lining up with TRBD2. Germline trimming cut 10 bases from V and 7 bases from J; bases unmatched to any gene: 22. The CDR3 contains 17 residues. Germline assignment: CDR1 MDHEN and CDR2 SYDVKM. This CDR3 reads CATKRASSGPVGNEQFF. DNA for the CDR3: TGTGCCACCAAGAGGGCGTCTAGCGGCCCTGTGGGGAATGAGCAGTTCTTC.